One and the same sample provided the 5 T cell receptor beta chains below, sequenced in a study of T cell responses to AZD1222 COVID-19 vaccine (dated by TCRdb to the early 2020s). The label giving this sample's time point can be read as: sample from adult after SARS-CoV-2 infection, after symptom onset. The method was the immunoSEQ multiplex PCR assay. Entries here come from immuneACCESS through TCRdb and include only in-frame sequences with V and J called. Some clones fail to appear in such tables; in the studies checked, an unresolved V gene covers under half of the shortfall, and the cause of the remainder is unknown. This sample holds roughly 140,000 clones; about 88% were observed only once. In total, the top ten clones hold about 7% of the sample. Sequenced here: peripheral blood, sampled after recovery from COVID-19. Receptors were obtained from an adult who had recovered from COVID-19.

Only one count was recorded for this clone. The J gene is TRBJ2-2, the V gene TRBV19, with no clear D. CDR3 length equals 14 residues. Germline V gene lookup returns CDR1 LNHDA and CDR2 SQIVND (reference sequence). V was pared by 1 base and J by 4 bases, with 7 bases between. CDR3 in amino acids: CASSIGAFTGELFF. DNA of the CDR3: TGTGCCAGTAGTATAGGAGCCTTCACCGGGGAGCTGTTTTTT.

This clone came up once. The gene calls are TRBV2 and TRBJ2-5; D perhaps matches TRBD1 (6 bases). V was clipped by 3 bases and J by 6 bases, with 17 bases between them. The CDR3 is 15 amino acids. The germline V gene has CDR1 SNHLY and CDR2 FYNNEI. In DNA form, the CDR3 reads TGTGCCAGCAGTGATGTACAGCACAGGGTACAGACCCAGTACTTC. It specifies CASSDVQHRVQTQYF.

Only one count was recorded for this clone. CDR3 coding DNA: TGTGCCAGTAGTATAGTAGCAGGCAGCGCCCGCATGAACACTGAAGCTTTCTTT. Encoded protein: CASSIVAGSARMNTEAFF. This chain connects TRBV19 to TRBJ1-1, with D uncertain. The CDR3 consists of 18 residues. V shed 1 base and J shed 0 bases, with 18 bases lying between them. In germline, CDR1 is LNHDA, CDR2 SQIVND (reference sequence).

The chain links TRBV5-1 to TRBJ1-4; 8 bases match TRBD1. The V gene end was trimmed by 1 base and the J gene end by 8 bases; junction bases not matched to a gene: 13. CDR3 length equals 17 residues. The germline V gene encodes CDR1 SGHRS and CDR2 YFSETQ. CDR3 loop: CASSLIPTGGSGEKLFF. The CDR3 bases are TGCGCCAGCAGCTTGATCCCAACAGGGGGGAGTGGGGAAAAACTGTTTTTT. Full variable domain (missing parts from reference TRBV5-1 and TRBJ1-4): KAGVTQTPRYLIKTRGQQVTLSCSPISGHRSVSWYQQTPGQGLQFLFEYFSETQRNKGNFPGRFSGRQFSNSRSEMNVSTLELGDSALYLCASSLIPTGGSGEKLFFGSGTQLSVL.

The rearrangement links TRBV28 to TRBJ1-6; D gene uncertain. Germline loops: CDR1 MDHEN, CDR2 SYDVKM. The CDR3 extends over 14 amino acids. The V end lost 2 bases, the J end lost 9 bases, and 11 bases lay between the germline ends. The CDR3 here is CASSLSQTASPLHF. The CDR3 coding sequence is TGTGCCAGCAGTTTAAGCCAGACTGCTTCACCCCTCCACTTT.